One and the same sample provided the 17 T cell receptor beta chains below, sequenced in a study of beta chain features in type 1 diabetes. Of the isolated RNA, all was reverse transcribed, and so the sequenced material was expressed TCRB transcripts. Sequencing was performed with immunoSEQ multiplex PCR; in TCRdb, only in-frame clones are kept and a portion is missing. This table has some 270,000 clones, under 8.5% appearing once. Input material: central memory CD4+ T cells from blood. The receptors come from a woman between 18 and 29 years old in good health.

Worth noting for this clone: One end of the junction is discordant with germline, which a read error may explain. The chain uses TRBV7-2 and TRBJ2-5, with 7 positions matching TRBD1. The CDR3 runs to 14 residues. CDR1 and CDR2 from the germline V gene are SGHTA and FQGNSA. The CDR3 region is CASQRDRRQEAQYF. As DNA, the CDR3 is TGTGCCAGCCAAAGGGACAGAAGACAAGAGGCCCAGTACTTC.

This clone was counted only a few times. CDR3 amino acids: CASSLWSGEKLFF. CDR3 in DNA: TGTGCCAGCAGCTTATGGTCTGGTGAAAAACTGTTTTTT. The rearrangement joins TRBV7-2 to TRBJ1-4, with D uncertain. The CDR3 is 13 amino acids. Germline values: CDR1 SGHTA, CDR2 FQGNSA. Trimming shortened V by 2 bases and J by 7 bases, and 8 bases separated the two germline ends. Supplemented by reference TRBV7-2 and TRBJ1-4, the full variable domain reads GAGVSQSPSNKVTEKGKDVELRCDPISGHTALYWYRQSLGQGLEFLIYFQGNSAPDKSGLPSDRFSAERTGGSVSTLTIQRTQQEDSAVYLCASSLWSGEKLFFGSGTQLSVL.

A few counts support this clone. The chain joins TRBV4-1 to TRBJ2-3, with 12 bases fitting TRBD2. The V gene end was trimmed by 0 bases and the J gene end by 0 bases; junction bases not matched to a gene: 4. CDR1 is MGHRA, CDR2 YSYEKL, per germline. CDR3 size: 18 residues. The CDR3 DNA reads TGCGCCAGCAGCCAAGAAGGGACTAGCGGGTTTAGCACAGATACGCAGTATTTT. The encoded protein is CASSQEGTSGFSTDTQYF.

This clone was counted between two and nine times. The CDR3: CATSEFRDAGNSPLHF. CDR3 nucleotide sequence: TGTGCCACCAGCGAATTCAGGGATGCGGGTAATTCACCCCTCCACTTT. The rearrangement links TRBV15 to TRBJ1-6; D is perhaps TRBD1 (5 bases). V shed 5 bases and J shed 6 bases, with 17 bases lying between them. Germline CDR1 reads LNHNV; CDR2 reads YYDKDF (reference sequence). This CDR3 is built from 16 residues.

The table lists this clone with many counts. The CDR3 DNA reads as TGTGCCAGCATCCTAGGCAGGAGGCTCGGGCACGGGGAGCTGTTTTTT. It codes for CASILGRRLGHGELFF. The chain has TRBV7-2 and TRBJ2-2; possibly TRBD2 for D (5 bases). Looked up from germline, CDR1 is SGHTA and CDR2 is FQGNSA. The CDR3 sequence is 16 residues long. V was pared by 7 bases and J by 7 bases, with 22 bases between.

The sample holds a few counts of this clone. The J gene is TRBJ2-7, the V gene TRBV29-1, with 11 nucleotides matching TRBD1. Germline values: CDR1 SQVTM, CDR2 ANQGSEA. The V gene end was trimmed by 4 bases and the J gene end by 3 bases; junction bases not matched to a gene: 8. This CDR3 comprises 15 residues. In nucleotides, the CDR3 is TGCAGCGTTGCGGGACAGGGGGTGGCCCTCTACGAGCAGTACTTC. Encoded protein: CSVAGQGVALYEQYF.

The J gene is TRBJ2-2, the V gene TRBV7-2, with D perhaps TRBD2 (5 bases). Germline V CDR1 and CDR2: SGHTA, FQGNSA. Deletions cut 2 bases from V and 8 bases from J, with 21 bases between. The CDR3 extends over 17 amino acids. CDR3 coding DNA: TGTGCCAGCAGCTTAAGTGCAGCGCAAGCGGAGTTAGGGGAGCTGTTTTTT. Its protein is CASSLSAAQAELGELFF.

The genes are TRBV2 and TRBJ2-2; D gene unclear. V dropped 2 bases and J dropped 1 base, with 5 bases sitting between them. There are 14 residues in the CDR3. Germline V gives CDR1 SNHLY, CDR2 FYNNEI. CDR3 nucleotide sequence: TGTGCCAGCAGTGAACAAAGGAACACCGGGGAGCTGTTTTTT. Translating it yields CASSEQRNTGELFF.

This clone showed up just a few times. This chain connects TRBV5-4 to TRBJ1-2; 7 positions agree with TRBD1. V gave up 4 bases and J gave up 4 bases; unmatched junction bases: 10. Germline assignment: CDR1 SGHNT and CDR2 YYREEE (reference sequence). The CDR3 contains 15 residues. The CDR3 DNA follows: TGTGCCAGCAGCCCTGGGACAGAGATAGGCTATGGCTACACCTTC. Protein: CASSPGTEIGYGYTF.

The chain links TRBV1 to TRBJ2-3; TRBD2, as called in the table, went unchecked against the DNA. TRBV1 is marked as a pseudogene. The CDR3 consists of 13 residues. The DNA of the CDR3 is TGCACCAGCAGCGGACTAGCCAGAGATACGCAGTATTTT. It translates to CTSSGLARDTQYF.

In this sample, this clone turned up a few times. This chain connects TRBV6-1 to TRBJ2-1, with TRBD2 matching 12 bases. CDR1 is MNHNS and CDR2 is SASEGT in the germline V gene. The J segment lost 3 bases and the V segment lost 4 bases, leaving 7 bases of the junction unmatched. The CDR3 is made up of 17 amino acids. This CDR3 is CASSARLAGEYYNEQFF. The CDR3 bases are TGTGCCAGCAGTGCCCGACTAGCGGGGGAATACTACAATGAGCAGTTCTTC.

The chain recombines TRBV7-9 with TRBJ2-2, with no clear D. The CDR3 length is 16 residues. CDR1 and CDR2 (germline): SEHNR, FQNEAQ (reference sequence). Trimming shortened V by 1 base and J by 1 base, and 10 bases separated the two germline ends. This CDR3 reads CASSLGALKNTGELFF. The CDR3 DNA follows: TGTGCCAGCAGCTTAGGGGCACTCAAGAACACCGGGGAGCTGTTTTTT.

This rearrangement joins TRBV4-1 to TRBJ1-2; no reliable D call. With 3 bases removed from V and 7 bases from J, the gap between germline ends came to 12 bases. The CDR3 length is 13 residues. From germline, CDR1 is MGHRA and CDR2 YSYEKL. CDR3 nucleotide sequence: TGCGCCAGCAGCCATAACGGATACGGTGGCTACACCTTC. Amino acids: CASSHNGYGGYTF.

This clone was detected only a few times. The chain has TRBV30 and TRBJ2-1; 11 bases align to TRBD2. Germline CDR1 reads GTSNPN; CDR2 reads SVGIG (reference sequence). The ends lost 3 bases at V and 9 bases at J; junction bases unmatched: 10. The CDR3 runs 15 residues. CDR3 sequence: CAWSTASGRTFEQFF. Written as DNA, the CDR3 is TGTGCCTGGAGCACGGCTAGCGGGAGGACTTTTGAGCAGTTCTTC.

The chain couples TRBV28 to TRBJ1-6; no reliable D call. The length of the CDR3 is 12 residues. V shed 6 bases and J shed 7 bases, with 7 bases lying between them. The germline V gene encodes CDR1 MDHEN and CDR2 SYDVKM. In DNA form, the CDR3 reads TGTGCCAGCAGCTTGTCAAATTCACCCCTCCACTTT. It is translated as CASSLSNSPLHF.

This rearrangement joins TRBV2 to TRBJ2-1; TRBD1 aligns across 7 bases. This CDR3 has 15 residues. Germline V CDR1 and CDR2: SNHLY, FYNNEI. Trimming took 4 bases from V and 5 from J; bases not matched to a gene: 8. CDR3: CASSGPDRPHNEQFF. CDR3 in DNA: TGTGCCAGCAGTGGCCCGGACAGGCCCCACAATGAGCAGTTCTTC.

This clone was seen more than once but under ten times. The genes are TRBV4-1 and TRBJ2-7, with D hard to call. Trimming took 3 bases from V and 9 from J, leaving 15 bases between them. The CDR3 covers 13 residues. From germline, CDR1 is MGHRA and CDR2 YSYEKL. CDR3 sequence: CASSHAPTSWQYV. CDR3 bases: TGCGCCAGCAGCCACGCTCCTACGTCTTGGCAGTACGTC.